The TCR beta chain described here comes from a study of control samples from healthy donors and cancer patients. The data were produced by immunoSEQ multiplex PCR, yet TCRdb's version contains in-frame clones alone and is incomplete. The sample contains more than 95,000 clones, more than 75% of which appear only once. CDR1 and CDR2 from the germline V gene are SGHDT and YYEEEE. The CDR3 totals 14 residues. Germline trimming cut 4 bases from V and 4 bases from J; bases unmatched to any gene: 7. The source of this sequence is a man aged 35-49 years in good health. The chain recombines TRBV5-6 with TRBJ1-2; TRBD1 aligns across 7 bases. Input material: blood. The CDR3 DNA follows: TGTGCCAGCAGCCCAGGGGGGGTACTCTATGGCTACACCTTC. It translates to CASSPGGVLYGYTF. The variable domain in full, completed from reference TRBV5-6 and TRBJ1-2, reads DAGVTQSPTHLIKTRGQQVTLRCSPKSGHDTVSWYQQALGQGPQFIFQYYEEEERQRGNFPDRFSGHQFPNYSSELNVNALLLGDSALYLCASSPGGVLYGYTFGSGTRLTVV.